This TCR beta chain stems from a study of shared clonotypes between healthy human individuals. Study-wide results and caveats: The naive CD4 repertoires of a handful of donors were compared, and roughly 5.1% of clonotypes were shared.

The table lists this clone with a few counts. Its antigen is not known. Over several immunoSEQ plates, each subset's genomic DNA was distributed in even portions. Method: immunoSEQ multiplex PCR; TCRdb's copy keeps in-frame clones and lacks some. The data contain 300,000 to 400,000 clones, more than 60% of them seen just once; the ten biggest clones take up 10%. Sequencing was done on a sample of memory CD4+ T cells sorted from blood. The sample's subset: CD45RA-negative fraction. This TCR was sampled from a man aged 25-40 years in good health.

The chain's CDR3 is CASSLVGTSVNEQFF. The CDR3 DNA follows: TGTGCCAGCAGCTTAGTAGGGACTAGCGTCAATGAGCAGTTCTTC. The chain links TRBV11-3 to TRBJ2-1, with 10 bases identical to TRBD2. The CDR3 spans 15 residues. Germline CDR1 and CDR2: SGHNT and YENEEA. V lost 1 base to trimming and J lost 6 bases; unmatched junction nucleotides: 3.